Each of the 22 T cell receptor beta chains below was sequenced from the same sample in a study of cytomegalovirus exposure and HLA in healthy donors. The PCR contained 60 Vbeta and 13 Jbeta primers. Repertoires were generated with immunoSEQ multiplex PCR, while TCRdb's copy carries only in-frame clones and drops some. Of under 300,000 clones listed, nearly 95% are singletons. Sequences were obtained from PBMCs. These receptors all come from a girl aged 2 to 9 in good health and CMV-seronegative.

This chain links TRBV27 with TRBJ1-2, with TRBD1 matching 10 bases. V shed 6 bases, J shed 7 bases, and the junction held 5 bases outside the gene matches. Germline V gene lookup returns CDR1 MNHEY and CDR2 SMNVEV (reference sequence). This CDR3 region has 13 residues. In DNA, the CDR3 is TGTGCCAGCAGGGCCGGGACAGGGGTTGGCTACACCTTC. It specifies CASRAGTGVGYTF.

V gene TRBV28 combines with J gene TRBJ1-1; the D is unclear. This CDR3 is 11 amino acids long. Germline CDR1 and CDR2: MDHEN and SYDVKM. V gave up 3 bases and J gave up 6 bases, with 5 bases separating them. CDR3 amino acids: CASSFSAEAFF. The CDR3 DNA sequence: TGTGCCAGCAGTTTTAGCGCTGAAGCTTTCTTT.

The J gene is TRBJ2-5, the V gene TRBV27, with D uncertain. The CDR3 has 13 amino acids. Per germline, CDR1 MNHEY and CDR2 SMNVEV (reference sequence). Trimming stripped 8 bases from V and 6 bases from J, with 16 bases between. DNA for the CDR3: TGTGCCAGCCATAGCCCTCCTGGCCAGACCCAGTACTTC. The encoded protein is CASHSPPGQTQYF.

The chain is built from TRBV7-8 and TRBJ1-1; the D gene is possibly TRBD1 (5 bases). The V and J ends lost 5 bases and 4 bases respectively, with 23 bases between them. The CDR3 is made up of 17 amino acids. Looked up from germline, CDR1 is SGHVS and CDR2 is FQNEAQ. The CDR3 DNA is TGTGCCAGCAGCCAGGGCCCAGGGAGGCAGGCAAGCACTGAAGCTTTCTTT. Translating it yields CASSQGPGRQASTEAFF.

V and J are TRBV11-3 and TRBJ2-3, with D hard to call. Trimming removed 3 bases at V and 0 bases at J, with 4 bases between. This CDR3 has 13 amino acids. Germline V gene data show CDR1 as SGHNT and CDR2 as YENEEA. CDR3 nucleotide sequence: TGTGCCAGCAGCTTGCAGAGCACAGATACGCAGTATTTT. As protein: CASSLQSTDTQYF.

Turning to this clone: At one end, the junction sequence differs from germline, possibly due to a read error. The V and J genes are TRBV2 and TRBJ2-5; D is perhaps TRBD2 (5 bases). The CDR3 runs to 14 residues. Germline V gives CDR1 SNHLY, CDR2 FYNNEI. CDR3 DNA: TGTGCCAGCAGCGGAGGCTTGGCCCAAGGGACCCAGTACTTC. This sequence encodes CASSGGLAQGTQYF.

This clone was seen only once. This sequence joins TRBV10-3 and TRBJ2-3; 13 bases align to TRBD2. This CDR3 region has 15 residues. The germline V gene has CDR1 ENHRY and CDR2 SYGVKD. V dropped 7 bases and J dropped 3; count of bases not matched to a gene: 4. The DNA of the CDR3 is TGTGCCATCAAAACTAGCGGGGGGGTAACAGATACGCAGTATTTT. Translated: CAIKTSGGVTDTQYF.

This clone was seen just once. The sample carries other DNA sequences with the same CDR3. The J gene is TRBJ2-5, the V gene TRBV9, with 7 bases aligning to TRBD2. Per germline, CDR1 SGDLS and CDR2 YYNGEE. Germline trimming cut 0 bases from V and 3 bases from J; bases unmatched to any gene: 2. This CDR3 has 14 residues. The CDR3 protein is CASSVAGGKETQYF. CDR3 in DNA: TGTGCCAGCAGCGTAGCCGGGGGGAAAGAGACCCAGTACTTC. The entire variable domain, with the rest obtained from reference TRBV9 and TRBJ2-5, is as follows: DSGVTQTPKHLITATGQRVTLRCSPRSGDLSVYWYQQSLDQGLQFLIQYYNGEERAKGNILERFSAQQFPDLHSELNLSSLELGDSALYFCASSVAGGKETQYFGPGTRLLVL.

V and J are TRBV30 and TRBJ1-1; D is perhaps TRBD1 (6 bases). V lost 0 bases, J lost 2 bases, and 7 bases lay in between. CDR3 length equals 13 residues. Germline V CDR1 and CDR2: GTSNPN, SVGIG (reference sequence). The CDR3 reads CAWSVGTNTEAFF. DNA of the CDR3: TGTGCCTGGAGTGTTGGGACAAACACTGAAGCTTTCTTT.

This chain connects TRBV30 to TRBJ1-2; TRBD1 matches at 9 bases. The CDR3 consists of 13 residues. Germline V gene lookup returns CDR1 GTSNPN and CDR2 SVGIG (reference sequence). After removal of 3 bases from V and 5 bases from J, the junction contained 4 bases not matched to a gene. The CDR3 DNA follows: TGTGCCTGGAGGGGACAGGGCGTATATGGCTACACCTTC. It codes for CAWRGQGVYGYTF.

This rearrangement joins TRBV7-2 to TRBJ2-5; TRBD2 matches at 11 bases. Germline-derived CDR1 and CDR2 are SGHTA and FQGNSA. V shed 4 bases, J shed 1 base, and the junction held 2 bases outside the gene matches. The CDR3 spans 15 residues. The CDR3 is CASSWGLAVQETQYF. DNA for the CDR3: TGTGCCAGCAGCTGGGGACTAGCGGTCCAAGAGACCCAGTACTTC.

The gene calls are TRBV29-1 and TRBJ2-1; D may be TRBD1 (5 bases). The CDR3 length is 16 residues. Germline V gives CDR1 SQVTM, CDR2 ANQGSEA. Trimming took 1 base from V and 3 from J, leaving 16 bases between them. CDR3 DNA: TGCAGCGTTGAAGGGGGCGAGATCCCTCACTACAATGAGCAGTTCTTC. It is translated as CSVEGGEIPHYNEQFF.

CDR3 sequence reads: CASSSEGGGLEQYF. Written as DNA, the CDR3 is TGTGCCAGCAGTTCGGAGGGGGGGGGCCTCGAGCAGTACTTC. J is TRBJ2-7 and V is TRBV6-6, with D perhaps TRBD2 (7 bases). The CDR3 is 14 amino acids. V gave up 4 bases and J gave up 6 bases, with 16 bases separating them. Germline V gives CDR1 MNHNY, CDR2 SVGAGI (reference sequence).

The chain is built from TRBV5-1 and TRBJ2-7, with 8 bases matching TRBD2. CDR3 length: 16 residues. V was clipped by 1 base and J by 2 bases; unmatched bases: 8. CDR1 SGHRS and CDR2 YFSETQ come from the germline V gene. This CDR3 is CASSLLPGSGAYEQYF. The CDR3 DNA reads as TGCGCCAGCAGCTTGCTTCCAGGTAGCGGGGCCTACGAGCAGTACTTC.

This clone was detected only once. As DNA, the CDR3 is TGTGCCAGTAGTAACCGGGACAGGCTCCGCGAGCAGTACTTC. Its translation: CASSNRDRLREQYF. The rearrangement links TRBV19 to TRBJ2-7, with TRBD1 identical over 8 bases. Germline V gene sequence: CDR1 LNHDA, CDR2 SQIVND (reference sequence). The CDR3 is 14 residues long. Trimming removed 4 bases from V and 6 bases from J; junction bases left unmatched: 8.

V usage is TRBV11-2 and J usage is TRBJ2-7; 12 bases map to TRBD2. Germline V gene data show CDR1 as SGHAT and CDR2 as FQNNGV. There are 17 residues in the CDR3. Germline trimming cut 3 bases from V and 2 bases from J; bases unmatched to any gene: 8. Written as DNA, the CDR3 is TGTGCCAGCAGCTTGGAACTAGCGGGAGGAGGGGCCTACGAGCAGTACTTC. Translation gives CASSLELAGGGAYEQYF.

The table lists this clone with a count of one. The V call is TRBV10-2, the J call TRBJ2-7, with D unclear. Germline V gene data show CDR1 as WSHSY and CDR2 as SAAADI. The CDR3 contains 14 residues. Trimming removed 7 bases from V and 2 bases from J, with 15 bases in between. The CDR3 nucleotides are TGCGCCAGCATGGATGCTAGTCGCACCTACGAGCAGTACTTC. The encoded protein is CASMDASRTYEQYF.

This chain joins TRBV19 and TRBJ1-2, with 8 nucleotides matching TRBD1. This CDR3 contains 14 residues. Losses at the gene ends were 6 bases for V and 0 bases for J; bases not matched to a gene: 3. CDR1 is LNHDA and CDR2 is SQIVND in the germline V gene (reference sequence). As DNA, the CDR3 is TGTGCCAGTAGGAGGGACAGGACTAACTATGGCTACACCTTC. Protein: CASRRDRTNYGYTF.

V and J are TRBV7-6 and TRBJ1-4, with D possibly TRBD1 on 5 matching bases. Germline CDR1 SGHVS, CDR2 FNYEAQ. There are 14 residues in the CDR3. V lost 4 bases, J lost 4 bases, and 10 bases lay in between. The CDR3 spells CASSSQGNNEKLFF. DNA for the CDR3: TGTGCCAGCAGCTCGCAGGGCAATAATGAAAAACTGTTTTTT.

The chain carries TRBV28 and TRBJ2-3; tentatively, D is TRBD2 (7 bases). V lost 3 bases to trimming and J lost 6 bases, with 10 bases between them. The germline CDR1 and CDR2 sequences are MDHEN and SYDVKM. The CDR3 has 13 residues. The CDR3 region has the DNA TGTGCCAGCAGTTTTGGGGGGGGCGATACGCAGTATTTT. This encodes CASSFGGGDTQYF.

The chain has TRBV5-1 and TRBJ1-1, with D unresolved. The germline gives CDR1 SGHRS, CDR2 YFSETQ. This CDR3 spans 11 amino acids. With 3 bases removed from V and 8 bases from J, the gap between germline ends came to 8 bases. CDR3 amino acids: CASSSRGEAFF. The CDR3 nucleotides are TGCGCCAGCAGCTCCCGGGGAGAAGCTTTCTTT.

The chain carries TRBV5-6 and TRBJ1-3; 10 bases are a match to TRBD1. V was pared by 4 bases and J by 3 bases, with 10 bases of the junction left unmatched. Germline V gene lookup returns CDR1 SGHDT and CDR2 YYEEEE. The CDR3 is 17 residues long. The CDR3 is CASSGPGTGEGGNTIYF. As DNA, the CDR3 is TGTGCCAGCAGCGGACCCGGGACAGGGGAAGGTGGAAACACCATATATTTT. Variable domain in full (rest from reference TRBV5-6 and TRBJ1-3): DAGVTQSPTHLIKTRGQQVTLRCSPKSGHDTVSWYQQALGQGPQFIFQYYEEEERQRGNFPDRFSGHQFPNYSSELNVNALLLGDSALYLCASSGPGTGEGGNTIYFGEGSWLTVV.